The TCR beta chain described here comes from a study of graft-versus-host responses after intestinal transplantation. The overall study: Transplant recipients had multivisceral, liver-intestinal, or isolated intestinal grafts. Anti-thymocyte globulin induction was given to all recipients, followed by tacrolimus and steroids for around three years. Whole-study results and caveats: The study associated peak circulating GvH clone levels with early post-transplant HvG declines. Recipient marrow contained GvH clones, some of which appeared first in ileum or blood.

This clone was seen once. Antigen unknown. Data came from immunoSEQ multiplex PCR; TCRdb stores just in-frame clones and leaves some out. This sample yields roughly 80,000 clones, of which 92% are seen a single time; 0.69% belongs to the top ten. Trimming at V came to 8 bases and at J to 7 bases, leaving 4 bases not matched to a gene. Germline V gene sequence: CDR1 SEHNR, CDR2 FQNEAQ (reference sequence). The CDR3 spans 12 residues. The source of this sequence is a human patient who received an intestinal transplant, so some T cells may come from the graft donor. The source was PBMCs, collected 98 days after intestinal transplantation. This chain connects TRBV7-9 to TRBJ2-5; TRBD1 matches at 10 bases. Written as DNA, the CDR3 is TGTGCCAGCTCCTGGGACAGGGGGACCCAGTACTTC. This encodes CASSWDRGTQYF.